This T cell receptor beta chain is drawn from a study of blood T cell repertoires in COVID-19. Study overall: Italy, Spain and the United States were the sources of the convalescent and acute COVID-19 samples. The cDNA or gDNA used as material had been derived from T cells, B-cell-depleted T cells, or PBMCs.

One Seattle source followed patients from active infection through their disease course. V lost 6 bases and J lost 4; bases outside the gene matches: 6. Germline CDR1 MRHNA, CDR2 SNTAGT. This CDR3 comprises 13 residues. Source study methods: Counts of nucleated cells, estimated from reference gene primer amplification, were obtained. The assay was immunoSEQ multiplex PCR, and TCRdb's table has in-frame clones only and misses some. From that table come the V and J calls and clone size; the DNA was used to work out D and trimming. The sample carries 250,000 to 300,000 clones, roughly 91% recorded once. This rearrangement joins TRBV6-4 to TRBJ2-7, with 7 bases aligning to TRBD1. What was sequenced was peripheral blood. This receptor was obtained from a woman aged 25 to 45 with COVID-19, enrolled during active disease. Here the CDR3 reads CASSQVQGYEQYF. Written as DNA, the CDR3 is TGTGCCAGCAGCCAAGTACAGGGGTACGAGCAGTACTTC.